These 6 T cell receptor beta chains originate from one sample sequenced in a study of cytomegalovirus exposure and HLA in healthy donors. 60 Vbeta and 13 Jbeta primers were used in PCR. Assay used: immunoSEQ multiplex PCR; TCRdb lists only in-frame clones, some missing. The sample contains roughly 160,000 clones, 85% of which appear only once. What was sequenced was PBMCs. The receptor set was obtained from a boy between 2 and 10 years old in good health and CMV-seronegative.

About this clone: Mismatch with germline at one junction end may stem from a read error. The chain links TRBV7-9 to TRBJ2-7; TRBD2 aligns across 10 bases. Germline values: CDR1 SEHNR, CDR2 FQNEAQ (reference sequence). This CDR3 spans 19 amino acids. The CDR3 nucleotides are TGTTCCAGCAGCTTTAGTATCGGGGCTAGCGGGGGTCACTCCTACGAGCAGTACTTC. It encodes CSSSFSIGASGGHSYEQYF.

The genes are TRBV2 and TRBJ2-3; 14 bases are a match to TRBD2. Losses at the gene ends were 6 bases for V and 5 bases for J; bases not matched to a gene: 7. Germline values: CDR1 SNHLY, CDR2 FYNNEI. CDR3 length: 16 amino acids. The CDR3, as DNA: TGTGCCAGCAGGAAGACTAGCGGGAGGGCGGAAGATACGCAGTATTTT. This translates into CASRKTSGRAEDTQYF.

About this clone itself: The same CDR3 can be traced to other DNA sequences in this sample. This chain connects TRBV11-2 to TRBJ1-3, with a tentative D call TRBD1 (6 bases). Germline-derived CDR1 and CDR2 are SGHAT and FQNNGV. This CDR3 spans 15 amino acids. V shed 0 bases and J shed 7 bases, with 13 bases lying between them. The CDR3 nucleotides are TGTGCCAGCAGCTTAGAGCAGGGGAGATGGAACACCATATATTTT. It yields the protein CASSLEQGRWNTIYF.

The chain combines TRBV19 with TRBJ2-7, with D perhaps TRBD1 (8 bases). Germline lookup yields CDR1 LNHDA and CDR2 SQIVND (reference sequence). The V end was cut by 4 bases, the J end by 5 bases, with 12 bases between. This CDR3 contains 13 residues. CDR3 amino acids: CASSRTGGDEQYF. Here the CDR3 DNA reads TGTGCCAGTAGTAGAACAGGGGGGGACGAGCAGTACTTC.

This clone was seen only a few times. This chain links TRBV5-1 with TRBJ2-7; D may be TRBD1 (5 bases). From germline, CDR1 is SGHRS and CDR2 YFSETQ. This CDR3 has 14 residues. Trimming took 2 bases from V and 6 from J, leaving 15 bases between them. Here the CDR3 reads CASSFGQGVGEQYF. CDR3 sequence (DNA): TGCGCCAGCAGCTTCGGTCAGGGCGTCGGCGAGCAGTACTTC.

The rearrangement uses TRBV6-1 and TRBJ2-3; 8 bases line up with TRBD1. The V gene's germline CDR1 is MNHNS and CDR2 SASEGT. CDR3 size: 15 residues. V lost 4 bases and J lost 0; bases outside the gene matches: 3. In nucleotides, the CDR3 is TGTGCCAGCAGTGGGGGACAGGCTAGCACAGATACGCAGTATTTT. Translation: CASSGGQASTDTQYF.